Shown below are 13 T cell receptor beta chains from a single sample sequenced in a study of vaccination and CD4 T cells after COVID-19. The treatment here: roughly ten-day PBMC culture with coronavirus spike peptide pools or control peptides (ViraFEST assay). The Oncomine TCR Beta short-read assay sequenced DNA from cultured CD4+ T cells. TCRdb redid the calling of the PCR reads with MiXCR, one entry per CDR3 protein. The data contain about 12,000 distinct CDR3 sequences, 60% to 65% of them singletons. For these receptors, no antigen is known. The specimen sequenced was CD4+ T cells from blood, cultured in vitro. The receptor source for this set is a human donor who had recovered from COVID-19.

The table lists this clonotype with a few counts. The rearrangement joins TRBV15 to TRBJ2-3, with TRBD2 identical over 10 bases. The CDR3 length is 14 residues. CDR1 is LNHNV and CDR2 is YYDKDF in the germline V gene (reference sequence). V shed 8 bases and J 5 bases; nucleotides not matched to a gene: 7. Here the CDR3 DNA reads TGTGCCACCGGCGAGAGACTAGCGGGAGATACGCAGTATTTT. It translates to CATGERLAGDTQYF. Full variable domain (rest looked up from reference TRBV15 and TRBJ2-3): DAMVIQNPRYQVTQFGKPVTLSCSQTLNHNVMYWYQQKSSQAPKLLFHYYDKDFNNEADTPDNFQSRRPNTSFCFLDIRSPGLGDTAMYLCATGERLAGDTQYFGPGTRLTVL.

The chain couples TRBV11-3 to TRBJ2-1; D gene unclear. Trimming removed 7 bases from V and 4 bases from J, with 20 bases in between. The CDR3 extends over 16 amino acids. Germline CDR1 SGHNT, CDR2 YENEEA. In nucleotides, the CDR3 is TGTGCCAGCACTTACCTCTACCAGGACGTGTACAATGAGCAGTTCTTC. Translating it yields CASTYLYQDVYNEQFF.

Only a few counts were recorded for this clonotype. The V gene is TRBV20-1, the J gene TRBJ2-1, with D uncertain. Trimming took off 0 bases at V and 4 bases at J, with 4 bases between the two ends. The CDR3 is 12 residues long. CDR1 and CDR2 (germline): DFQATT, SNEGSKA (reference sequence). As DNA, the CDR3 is TGCAGTGCTAGAGACCTATACAATGAGCAGTTCTTC. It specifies CSARDLYNEQFF.

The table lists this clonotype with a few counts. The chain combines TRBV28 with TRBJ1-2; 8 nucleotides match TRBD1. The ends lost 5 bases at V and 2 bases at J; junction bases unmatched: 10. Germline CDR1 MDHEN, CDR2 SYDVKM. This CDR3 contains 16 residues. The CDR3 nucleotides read TGTGCCAGCAGTCCCTCGGCTGGGACAGGAAACTATGGCTACACCTTC. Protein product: CASSPSAGTGNYGYTF.

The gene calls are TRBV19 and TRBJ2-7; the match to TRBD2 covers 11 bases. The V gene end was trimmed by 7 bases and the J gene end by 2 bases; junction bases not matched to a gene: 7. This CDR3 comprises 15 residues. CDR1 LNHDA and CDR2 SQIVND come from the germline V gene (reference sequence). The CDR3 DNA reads TGTGCCAGTAAAAGGAGACTAGCGGGAACCTACGAGCAGTACTTC. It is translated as CASKRRLAGTYEQYF.

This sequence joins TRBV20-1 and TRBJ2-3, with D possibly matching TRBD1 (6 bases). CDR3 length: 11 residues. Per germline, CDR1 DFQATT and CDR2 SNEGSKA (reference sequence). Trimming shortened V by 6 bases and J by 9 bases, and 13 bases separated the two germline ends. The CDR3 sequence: CSAVQGATQYF. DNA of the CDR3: TGCAGTGCGGTACAGGGAGCCACGCAGTATTTT.

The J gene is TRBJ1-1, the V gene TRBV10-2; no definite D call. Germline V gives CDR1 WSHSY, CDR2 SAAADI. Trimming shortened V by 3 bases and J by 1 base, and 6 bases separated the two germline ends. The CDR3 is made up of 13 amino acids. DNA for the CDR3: TGCGCCAGCAGTGACCCTACGAACACTGAAGCTTTCTTT. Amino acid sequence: CASSDPTNTEAFF.

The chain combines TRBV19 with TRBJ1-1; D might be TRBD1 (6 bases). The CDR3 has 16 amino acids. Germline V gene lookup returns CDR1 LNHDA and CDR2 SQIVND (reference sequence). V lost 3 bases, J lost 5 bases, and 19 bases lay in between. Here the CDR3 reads CASSIRTRGGATEAFF. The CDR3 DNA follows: TGTGCCAGTAGTATCCGAACCCGGGGGGGGGCGACTGAAGCTTTCTTT.

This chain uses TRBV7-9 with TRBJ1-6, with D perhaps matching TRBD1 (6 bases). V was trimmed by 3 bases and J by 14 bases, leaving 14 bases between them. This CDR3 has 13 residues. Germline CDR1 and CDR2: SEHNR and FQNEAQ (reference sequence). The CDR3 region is CASSLAAGEALHF. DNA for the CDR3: TGTGCCAGCAGCTTGGCGGCAGGGGAGGCCCTCCACTTT.

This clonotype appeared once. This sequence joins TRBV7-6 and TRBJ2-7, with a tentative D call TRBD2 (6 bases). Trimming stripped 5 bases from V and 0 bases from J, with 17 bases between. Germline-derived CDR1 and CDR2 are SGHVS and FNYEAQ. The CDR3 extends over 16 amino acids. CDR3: CASSNLLRELSYEQYF. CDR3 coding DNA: TGTGCCAGCAGCAATTTGTTGCGGGAACTCTCCTACGAGCAGTACTTC.

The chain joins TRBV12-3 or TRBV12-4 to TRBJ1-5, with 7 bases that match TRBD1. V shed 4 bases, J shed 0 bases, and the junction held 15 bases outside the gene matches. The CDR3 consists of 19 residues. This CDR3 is CASSSRRRGTANSNQPQHF. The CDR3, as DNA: TGTGCCAGCAGTTCACGCCGCCGCGGGACAGCTAATAGCAATCAGCCCCAGCATTTT.

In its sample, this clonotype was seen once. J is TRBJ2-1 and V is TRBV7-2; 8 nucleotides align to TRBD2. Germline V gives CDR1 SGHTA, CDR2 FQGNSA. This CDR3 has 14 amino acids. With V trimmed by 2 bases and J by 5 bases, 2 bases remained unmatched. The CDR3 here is CASSLNGGDNEQFF. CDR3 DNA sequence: TGTGCCAGCAGCTTAAACGGGGGGGACAATGAGCAGTTCTTC.

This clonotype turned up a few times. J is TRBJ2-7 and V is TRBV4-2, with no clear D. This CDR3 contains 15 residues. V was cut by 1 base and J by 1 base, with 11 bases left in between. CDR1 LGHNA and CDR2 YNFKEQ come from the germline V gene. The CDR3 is CASSQGLGESYEQYF. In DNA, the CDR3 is TGTGCCAGCAGCCAAGGTCTTGGCGAATCCTACGAGCAGTACTTC.